The rows below give T cell receptor beta chains drawn from one sample of a study of blood T cell repertoires in COVID-19. Data came from immunoSEQ multiplex PCR; TCRdb stores just in-frame clones and leaves some out. The sample records roughly 400,000 clones, under 90% being singletons. Sample: PBMCs or T cells enriched from blood (not recorded which). These receptors were collected from a woman aged 30 to 39 who had recovered from COVID-19. The CDR3 runs from the conserved cysteine through the conserved F or W. The D gene is left open where the match is weak. Size values are once, few and many counts, or a class for expanded clones, and some rows have none.

TRBV5-1	NA	TRBJ2-1	NA	CASSPFKTSSYNEQFF	TGCGCCAGCAGCCCCTTCAAGACTAGTTCCTACAATGAGCAGTTCTTC
TRBV7-6	TRBD1	TRBJ1-6	NA	CASSLVAGGANSPLHF	TGTGCCAGCAGCTTAGTCGCAGGGGGCGCGAATTCACCCCTCCACTTT
TRBV2	NA	TRBJ2-7	NA	CASSEMAGWGLEQYF	TGTGCCAGCAGTGAAATGGCAGGTTGGGGGCTCGAGCAGTACTTC
TRBV30	TRBD1	TRBJ1-1	NA	CALTGPDLGYEAFF	TGTGCCTTGACAGGGCCGGACCTTGGGTATGAAGCTTTCTTT
TRBV15	TRBD1	TRBJ2-6	NA	CATSSSGQGGLWGANVLTF	TGTGCCACCAGCAGTTCGGGACAGGGGGGCCTCTGGGGGGCCAACGTCCTGACTTTC
TRBV28	TRBD1	TRBJ2-1	NA	CASTQGDNEQFF	TGTGCCAGCACCCAGGGGGACAATGAGCAGTTCTTC
TRBV4-2	NA	TRBJ2-7	few	CASSQDHSRTYEQYF	TGTGCCAGCAGCCAAGATCACTCCAGGACCTACGAGCAGTACTTC
TRBV4-2	NA	TRBJ1-1	NA	CASSQGGAGGRTEAFF	TGTGCCAGCAGCCAAGGGGGAGCGGGTGGAAGGACTGAAGCTTTCTTT
TRBV29-1	TRBD1	TRBJ2-7	NA	CSVEGRDSSYEQYF	TGCAGCGTTGAAGGTAGGGACAGCTCCTACGAGCAGTACTTC
TRBV11-2	TRBD1	TRBJ1-6	NA	CASSPGDRLNSPLHF	TGTGCCAGCAGCCCCGGGGACAGATTAAATTCACCCCTCCACTTT
TRBV28	TRBD1	TRBJ1-1	NA	CASSTGAQGGNTEAFF	TGTGCCAGCAGCACAGGGGCCCAGGGGGGGAACACTGAAGCTTTCTTT
TRBV9	TRBD1	TRBJ1-2	NA	CASSVVGAGGGYTF	TGTGCCAGCAGCGTAGTCGGGGCAGGGGGTGGCTACACCTTC
TRBV20-1	NA	TRBJ2-1	NA	CSASPRDEQFF	TGCAGTGCTAGTCCCCGGGATGAGCAGTTCTTC
TRBV2	TRBD1	TRBJ2-1	NA	CASNITPETGQPFGEQFF	TGTGCCAGCAACATTACCCCCGAGACAGGGCAGCCCTTTGGGGAGCAGTTCTTC
TRBV30	NA	TRBJ1-2	NA	CAWSNQGYGYTF	TGTGCCTGGAGTAACCAGGGGTATGGCTACACCTTC
TRBV6-5	NA	TRBJ1-2	NA	CASTRGGMDYGYTF	TGTGCCAGCACCCGCGGGGGGATGGACTATGGCTACACCTTC
TRBV9	NA	TRBJ2-3	NA	CASSVSGSPGTDTQYF	TGTGCCAGCAGCGTATCTGGGAGCCCGGGCACAGATACGCAGTATTTT
TRBV5-6	TRBD1	TRBJ1-1	NA	CASSLQGGTEAFF	TGTGCCAGCAGCCTACAGGGGGGCACTGAAGCTTTCTTT